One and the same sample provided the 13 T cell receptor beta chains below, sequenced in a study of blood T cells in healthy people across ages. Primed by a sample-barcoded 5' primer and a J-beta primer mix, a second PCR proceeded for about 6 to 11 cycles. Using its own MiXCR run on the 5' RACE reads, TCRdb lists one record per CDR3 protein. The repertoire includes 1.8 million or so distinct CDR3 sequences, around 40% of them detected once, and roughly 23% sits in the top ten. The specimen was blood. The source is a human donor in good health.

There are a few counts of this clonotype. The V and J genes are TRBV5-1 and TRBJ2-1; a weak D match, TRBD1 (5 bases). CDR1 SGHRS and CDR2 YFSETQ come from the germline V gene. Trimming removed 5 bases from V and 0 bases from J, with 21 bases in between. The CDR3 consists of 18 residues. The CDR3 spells CASRVRLRGQYSYNEQFF. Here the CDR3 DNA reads TGCGCCAGCAGGGTGAGGTTAAGGGGCCAATACTCCTACAATGAGCAGTTCTTC.

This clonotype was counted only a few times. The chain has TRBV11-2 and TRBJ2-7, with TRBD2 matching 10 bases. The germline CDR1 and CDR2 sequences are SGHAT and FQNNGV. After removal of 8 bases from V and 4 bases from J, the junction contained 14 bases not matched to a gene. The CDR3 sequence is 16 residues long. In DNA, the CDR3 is TGTGCCAGCGCCACCGGGAGGGCTAGCGGGGGATACGAGCAGTACTTC. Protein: CASATGRASGGYEQYF.

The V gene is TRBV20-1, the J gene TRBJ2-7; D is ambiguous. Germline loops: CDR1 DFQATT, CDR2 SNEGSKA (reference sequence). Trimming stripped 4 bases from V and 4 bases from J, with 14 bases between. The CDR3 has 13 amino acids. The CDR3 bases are TGCAGTGCTAAATCACGGGCCAGATACGAGCAGTACTTC. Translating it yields CSAKSRARYEQYF.

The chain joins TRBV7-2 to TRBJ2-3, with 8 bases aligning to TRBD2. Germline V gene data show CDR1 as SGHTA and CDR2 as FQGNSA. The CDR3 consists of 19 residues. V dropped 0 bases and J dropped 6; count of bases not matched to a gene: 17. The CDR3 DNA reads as TGTGCCAGCAGCTTAGCGAGAGGAGGACGGGAGGGAGGTGTGGATACGCAGTATTTT. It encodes CASSLARGGREGGVDTQYF.

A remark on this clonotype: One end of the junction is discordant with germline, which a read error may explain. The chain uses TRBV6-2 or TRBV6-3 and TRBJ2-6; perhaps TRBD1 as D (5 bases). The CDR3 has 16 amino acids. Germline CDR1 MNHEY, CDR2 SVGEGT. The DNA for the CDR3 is TGTGCCAGCAGGGTTTCTGGGAACTCTGGGGCCAGCGTCCTGACTTTC. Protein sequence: CASRVSGNSGASVLTF.

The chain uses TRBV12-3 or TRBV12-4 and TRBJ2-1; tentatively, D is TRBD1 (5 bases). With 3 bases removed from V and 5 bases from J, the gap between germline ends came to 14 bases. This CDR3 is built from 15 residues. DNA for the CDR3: TGTGCCAGCAGTTTTCGAAGACAGCTTCACAATGAGCAGTTCTTC. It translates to CASSFRRQLHNEQFF.

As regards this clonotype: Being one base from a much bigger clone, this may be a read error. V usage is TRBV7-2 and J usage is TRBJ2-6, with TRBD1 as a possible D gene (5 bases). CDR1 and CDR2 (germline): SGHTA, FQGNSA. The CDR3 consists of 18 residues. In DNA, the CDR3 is TGTGCCAGCTCCCAAGTCGGGCAGGGTGGCTCTGGGGCCAACGTCCGGACTTTC. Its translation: CASSQVGQGGSGANVRTF.

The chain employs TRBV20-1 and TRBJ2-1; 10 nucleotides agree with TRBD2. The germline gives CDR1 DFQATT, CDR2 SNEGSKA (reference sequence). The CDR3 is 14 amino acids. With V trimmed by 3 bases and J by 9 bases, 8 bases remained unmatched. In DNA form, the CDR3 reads TGCAGTGCTAGGGTAGCGGGGGGACGTGGTGAGCAGTTCTTC. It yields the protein CSARVAGGRGEQFF.

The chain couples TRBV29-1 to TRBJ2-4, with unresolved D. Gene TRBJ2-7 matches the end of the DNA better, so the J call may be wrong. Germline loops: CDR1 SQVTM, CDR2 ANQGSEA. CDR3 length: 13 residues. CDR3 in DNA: TGCAGCGTATCCGAGACAATCTCCTACGAGCAGTACTTC. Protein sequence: CSVSETISYEQYF.

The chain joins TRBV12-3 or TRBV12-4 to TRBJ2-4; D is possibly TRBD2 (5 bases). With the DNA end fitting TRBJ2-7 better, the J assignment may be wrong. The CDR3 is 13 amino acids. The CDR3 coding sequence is TGTGCCAGCAGTTTGGGGAGTTACGACGAGCAGTACTTC. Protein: CASSLGSYDEQYF.

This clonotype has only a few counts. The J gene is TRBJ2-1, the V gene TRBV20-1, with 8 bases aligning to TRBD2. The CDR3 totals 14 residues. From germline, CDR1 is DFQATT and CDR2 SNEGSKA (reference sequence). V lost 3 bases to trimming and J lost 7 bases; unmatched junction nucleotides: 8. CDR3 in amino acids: CSASMAGGWNEQFF. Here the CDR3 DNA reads TGCAGTGCTAGTATGGCGGGGGGCTGGAATGAGCAGTTCTTC.

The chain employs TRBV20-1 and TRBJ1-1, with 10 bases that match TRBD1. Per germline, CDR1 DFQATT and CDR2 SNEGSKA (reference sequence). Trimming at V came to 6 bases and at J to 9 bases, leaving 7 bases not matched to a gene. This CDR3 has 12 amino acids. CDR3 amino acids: CSALQGQGKAFF. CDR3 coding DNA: TGCAGTGCACTCCAGGGACAGGGGAAAGCTTTCTTT.

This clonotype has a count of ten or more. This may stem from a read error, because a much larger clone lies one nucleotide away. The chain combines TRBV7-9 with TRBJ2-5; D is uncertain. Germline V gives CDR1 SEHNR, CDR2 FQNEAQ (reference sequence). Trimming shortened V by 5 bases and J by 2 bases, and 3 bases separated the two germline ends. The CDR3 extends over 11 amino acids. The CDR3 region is CASSMQETQYF. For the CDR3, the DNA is TGTGCCAGCAGCATGCAAGAGACCCAGTACTTC.